The clone carrying this T cell receptor (beta chain) was observed many times. As yet, its antigen is unknown. The germline V gene encodes CDR1 DFQATT and CDR2 SNEGSKA (reference sequence). The length of the CDR3 is 16 residues. The V gene end was trimmed by 0 bases and the J gene end by 3 bases; junction bases not matched to a gene: 5. The data derive from a study of T cells in Graves' hyperthyroidism and ophthalmopathy. General study points: Most clonotypes expanded in the thyroid (above 0.001) were also present in blood.

From RNA transcripts, TCR beta CDR3 regions were amplified. TCR CDR3 underwent first-round RT-PCR with the HTBI primer set. TCRdb re-called the multiplex PCR reads through MiXCR, storing one row per CDR3 protein. Of some 690,000 distinct CDR3 sequences listed, roughly 17% were seen once; the top ten hold roughly a sixth. Each diagnosis drew on symptoms, thyroxine, TRAb, thyroid ultrasound and orbital computed tomography findings. The chain links TRBV20-1 to TRBJ2-2; 9 bases are shared with TRBD2. The TCR originated in a man in his forties or fifties with Graves' hyperthyroidism. The source material was blood. The CDR3 DNA is TGCAGTGCTAGAGATAGTACTAGCGGGTACACCGGGGAGCTGTTTTTT. This translates into CSARDSTSGYTGELFF.